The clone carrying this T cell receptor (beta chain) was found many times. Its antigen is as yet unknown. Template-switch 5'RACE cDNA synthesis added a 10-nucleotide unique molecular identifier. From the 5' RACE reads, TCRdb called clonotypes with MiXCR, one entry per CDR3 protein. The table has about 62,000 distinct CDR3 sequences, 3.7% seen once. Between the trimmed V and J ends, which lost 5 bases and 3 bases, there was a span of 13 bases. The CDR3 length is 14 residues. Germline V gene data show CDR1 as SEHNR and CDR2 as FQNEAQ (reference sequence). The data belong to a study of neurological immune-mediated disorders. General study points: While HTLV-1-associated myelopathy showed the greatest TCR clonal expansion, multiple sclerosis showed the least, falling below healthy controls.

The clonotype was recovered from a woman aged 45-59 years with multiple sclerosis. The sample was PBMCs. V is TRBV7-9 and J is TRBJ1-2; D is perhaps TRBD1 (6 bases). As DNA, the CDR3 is TGTGCCAGCAGCCCACAGGGTATCTACTATGGCTACACCTTC. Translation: CASSPQGIYYGYTF.